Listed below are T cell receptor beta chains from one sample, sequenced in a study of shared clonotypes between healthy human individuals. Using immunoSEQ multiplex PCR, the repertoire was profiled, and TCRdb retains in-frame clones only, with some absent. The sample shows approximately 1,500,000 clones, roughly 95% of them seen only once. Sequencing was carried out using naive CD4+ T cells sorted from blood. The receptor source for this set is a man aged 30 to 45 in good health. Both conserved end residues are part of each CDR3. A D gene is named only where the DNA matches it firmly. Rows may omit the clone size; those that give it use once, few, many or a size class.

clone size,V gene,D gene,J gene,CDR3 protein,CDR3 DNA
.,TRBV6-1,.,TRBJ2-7,CASIGAGAYEQYF,TGTGCCAGCATAGGTGCGGGTGCCTACGAGCAGTACTTC
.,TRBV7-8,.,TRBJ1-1,CASSLLGGTWDTEAFF,TGTGCCAGCAGCTTATTAGGTGGAACCTGGGACACTGAAGCTTTCTTT
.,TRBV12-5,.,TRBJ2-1,CASGLSRDTYSYNEQFF,TGTGCTAGTGGTTTGTCCCGGGACACATACTCCTACAATGAGCAGTTCTTC
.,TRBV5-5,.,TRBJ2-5,CASSAQRVGPQETQYF,TGTGCCAGCAGCGCTCAGCGGGTGGGACCTCAAGAGACCCAGTACTTC
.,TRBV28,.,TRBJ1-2,CASGSRNYGYTF,TGTGCCAGCGGGAGCCGAAATTATGGCTACACCTTC
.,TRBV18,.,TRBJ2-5,CASSPIRGRETQYF,TGTGCCAGCTCACCGATCAGGGGCAGAGAGACCCAGTACTTC
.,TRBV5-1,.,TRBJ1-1,CASSLAKETEAFF,TGCGCCAGCAGCTTGGCCAAAGAAACTGAAGCTTTCTTT
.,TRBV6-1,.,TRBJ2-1,CASSEALGRGNEQFF,TGTGCCAGCAGTGAAGCGCTAGGGAGAGGGAATGAGCAGTTCTTC
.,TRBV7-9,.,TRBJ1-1,CASSYRASNTEAFF,TGTGCCAGCAGTTACAGGGCTTCTAACACTGAAGCTTTCTTT
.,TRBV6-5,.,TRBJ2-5,CASRHNLETQYF,TGTGCCAGCAGGCATAACCTAGAGACCCAGTACTTC
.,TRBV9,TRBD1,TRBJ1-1,CASSEQPGQGKAFF,TGTGCCAGCAGCGAGCAACCCGGACAGGGGAAAGCTTTCTTT
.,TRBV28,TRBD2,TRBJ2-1,CASSLYPRLAAISYNEQFF,TGTGCCAGCAGTCTATACCCGAGACTAGCGGCCATCTCCTACAATGAGCAGTTCTTC
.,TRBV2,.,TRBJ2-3,CASRETLSGSDTQYF,TGTGCCAGCAGGGAGACACTATCCGGGTCAGATACGCAGTATTTT
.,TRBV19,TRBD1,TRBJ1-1,CASKKGQLNTEAFF,TGTGCCAGTAAAAAGGGACAGTTGAACACTGAAGCTTTCTTT
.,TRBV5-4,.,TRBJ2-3,CASSEDSTSTDTQYF,TGTGCCAGCAGCGAGGACAGTACGAGCACAGATACGCAGTATTTT
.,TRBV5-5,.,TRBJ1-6,CASSPQGGLRNSPLHF,TGTGCCAGCAGCCCTCAAGGTGGGCTAAGGAATTCACCCCTCCACTTT
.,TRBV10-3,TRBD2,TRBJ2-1,CAISEPTSGNYNEQFF,TGTGCCATCAGTGAGCCCACTAGCGGAAATTACAATGAGCAGTTCTTC
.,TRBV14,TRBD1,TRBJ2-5,CASSLRTGGMETQYF,TGTGCCAGCAGCCTCAGGACAGGCGGTATGGAGACCCAGTACTTC
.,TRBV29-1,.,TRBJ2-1,CSVEPSTNEQFF,TGCAGCGTTGAACCCTCCACAAATGAGCAGTTCTTC
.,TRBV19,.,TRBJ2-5,CASGGDSQETQYF,TGTGCCAGTGGGGGGGACAGCCAAGAGACCCAGTACTTC
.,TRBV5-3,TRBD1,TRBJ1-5,CARSLRDSLPDQVQPQHF,TGTGCCAGAAGCCTCCGGGACAGCCTTCCCGACCAGGTTCAGCCCCAGCATTTT
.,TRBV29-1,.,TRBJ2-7,CSVAGVKGGFYEQYF,TGCAGCGTTGCAGGGGTAAAGGGGGGCTTCTACGAGCAGTACTTC
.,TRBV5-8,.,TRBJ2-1,CASRVRGVGEQFF,TGTGCCAGCCGTGTGAGGGGGGTTGGTGAGCAGTTCTTC
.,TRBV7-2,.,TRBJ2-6,CASSLGGSGANVLTF,TGTGCCAGCAGCTTAGGAGGGTCTGGGGCCAACGTCCTGACTTTC
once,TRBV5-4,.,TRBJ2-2,CASSPERGWTGELFF,TGTGCCAGCAGCCCAGAACGGGGGTGGACCGGGGAGCTGTTTTTT
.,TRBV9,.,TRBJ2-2,CASSVGRSGELFF,TGTGCCAGCAGCGTAGGGAGGTCCGGGGAGCTGTTTTTT
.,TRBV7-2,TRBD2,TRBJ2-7,CASSPFSPGASGRVKEQYF,TGTGCCAGCAGCCCCTTTAGCCCTGGCGCTAGCGGGAGGGTGAAAGAGCAGTACTTC
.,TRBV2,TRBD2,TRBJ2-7,CASSTSGYEQYF,TGTGCCAGTTCGACTAGCGGGTACGAGCAGTACTTC
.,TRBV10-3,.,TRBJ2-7,CAIARTEISYEQYF,TGTGCCATCGCGCGGACAGAGATCTCCTACGAGCAGTACTTC
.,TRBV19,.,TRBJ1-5,CASSLWPTTDQPQHF,TGTGCCAGTAGTCTGTGGCCGACTACCGATCAGCCCCAGCATTTT
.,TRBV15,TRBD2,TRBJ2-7,CATSREGRGAYEQYF,TGTGCCACCAGCAGAGAAGGGCGGGGGGCCTACGAGCAGTACTTC
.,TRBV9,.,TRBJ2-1,CASSRGGNSYNEQFF,TGTGCCAGCAGCCGGGGCGGGAATTCCTACAATGAGCAGTTCTTC
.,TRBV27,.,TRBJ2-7,CASSLFQGPNYEQYF,TGTGCCAGCAGTTTATTTCAGGGACCTAACTACGAGCAGTACTTC